This TCR beta chain stems from a study of shared clonotypes between healthy human individuals (dated by TCRdb to the early 2020s). About the full investigation: The cohort included a few men and a couple of women between 18 and 49 years of age. The study deeply sequenced blood TCR repertoires of five healthy adults to estimate repertoire size and the extent of clonotype sharing between individuals. Leukapheresis yielded between about 0.94 and 8.9 billion PBMCs per donor. For each donor, three plates each were used for CD4 naive and CD4 memory, two plates were used for CD8 naive, and one plate was used for CD8 memory. Libraries were prepared and TCR repertoires were sequenced by different laboratories using diverse techniques, in order to increase sequencing depth and limit assay-specific biases.

Study-wide conclusions, independent of this receptor: Based on pairwise subsampling, the degree of clonotype sharing among donors was expected to be affected by sequencing depth. Even with the large sequencing depth, rarefaction of the sorted-subset datasets indicated that sequencing was incomplete. The genetic and exposure-history diversity represented was limited by the small number of donors. Only blood was sampled, and tissue TCR repertoires likely differ from those in blood. Naive subsets generally had larger estimated clonotype richness than memory subsets. Approximately 5% of naive CD4, 3.5% of naive CD8, approximately 2% of memory CD4, and around 0.42% of memory CD8 clonotypes were shared across four donors. Clonotypes shared by all four sorted-subset donors showed higher generation probabilities than non-shared clonotypes.

Using the deep immunoSEQ assay, TCR CDR3 regions were amplified from genomic DNA by multiplex PCR. Genomic DNA extracted from each cell subset was distributed evenly over all wells of several immunoSEQ 96-well plates, and each plate served as one replicate. For sorted subsets, each replicate PCR was loaded with roughly 190 ng genomic DNA, equivalent to roughly 30,000 T cell genomes. Purified libraries were quantified with a Qubit 3.0 fluorometer, sized on a Bioanalyzer 2100, and re-quantified with the KAPA Library Quantification kit. A separate single-read 150-cycle Illumina NextSeq 550 flow cell was used to sequence each immunoSEQ 96-well plate. Concerning the study's data processing: Because the immunoSEQ output held only junctional sequences and lacked quality scores, the filtering could not match the filtering applied to full-length reads. To assign V/J genes and CDR3, sequences were annotated using PyIR, a Python wrapper for IgBLAST v1.9, with IMGT germline references. Reads were filtered out if the reads had weak V/J assignments (E-value above 1e-6), no CDR3, stop codons, out-of-frame junctions, or ambiguous translated residues. V3J clonotypes were defined as sequences sharing an identical inferred V gene, J gene, and CDR3 amino acid sequence. To compute the percentage overlap between repertoires, the number of shared unique clonotypes was divided by the size of the smaller repertoire. Three approaches were used to assess repertoire richness: RTK rarefaction, the Chao1 estimator, and Recon v2.1 estimates of unobserved clonotypes. Generation probabilities were computed with OLGA for all TCRbeta clonotypes obtained by the gDNA method from a handful of donors. In TCRdb, the immuneACCESS table is reduced to in-frame sequences with V and J assigned. These tables do not hold every clone; where another copy was compared, an unresolved V gene accounts for under half, and the others remain unexplained. The V and J calls and clone size are taken from that table; D and trimming were inferred from the DNA. The sample contains 750,000 to 1,000,000 clones, 85% to 95% of them found a single time. The ten largest clones capture less than 25% of the sample.

According to the germline V gene, CDR1 reads ENHRY and CDR2 reads SYGVKD. Spanning cysteine to phenylalanine, the CDR3 consists of 14 amino acids. Only CDR3 DNA is held: 42 bases, read in frame from base 1. V sheds 9 bases and J sheds 5 bases, leaving 20 bases between their ends. CD8 naive samples were obtained by positive selection for CCR7 among CD45RO-negative cells, yielding a CD45RA+CCR7+ population from which TemRA cells were excluded. Healthy HIV-negative adults with no recently reported acute infections or vaccinations were included as donors. Only Caucasian adults living in Nashville, Tennessee, USA were represented among the donors. Blood was obtained by leukapheresis, after which PBMCs were separated by Ficoll-Histopaque density gradient centrifugation and cryopreserved in liquid nitrogen vapor phase. Analytical flow cytometry was used to check the purity and quantity of every magnetically sorted T cell population. From each sorted fraction, genomic DNA was isolated and quantified by UV absorbance on a Nanodrop 2000c.

Points on this clone: Its antigen is currently not known. No qualities accompany the bases; no much larger clone lies one base away.

The rearrangement joined TRBV10-3 to TRBJ2-7; 6 matching bases give a weak D call of TRBD2. The sequenced material came from naive CD8+ T cells sorted from blood. The meaning of the sample's cell subset or site label: CD45RA+CCR7+. The TCR comes from a man aged 25-40 years in good health. The CDR3 protein is CAIKSWEAKNEQYF. The DNA sequence is TGTGCCATTAAGTCATGGGAGGCAAAGAACGAGCAGTACTTC.